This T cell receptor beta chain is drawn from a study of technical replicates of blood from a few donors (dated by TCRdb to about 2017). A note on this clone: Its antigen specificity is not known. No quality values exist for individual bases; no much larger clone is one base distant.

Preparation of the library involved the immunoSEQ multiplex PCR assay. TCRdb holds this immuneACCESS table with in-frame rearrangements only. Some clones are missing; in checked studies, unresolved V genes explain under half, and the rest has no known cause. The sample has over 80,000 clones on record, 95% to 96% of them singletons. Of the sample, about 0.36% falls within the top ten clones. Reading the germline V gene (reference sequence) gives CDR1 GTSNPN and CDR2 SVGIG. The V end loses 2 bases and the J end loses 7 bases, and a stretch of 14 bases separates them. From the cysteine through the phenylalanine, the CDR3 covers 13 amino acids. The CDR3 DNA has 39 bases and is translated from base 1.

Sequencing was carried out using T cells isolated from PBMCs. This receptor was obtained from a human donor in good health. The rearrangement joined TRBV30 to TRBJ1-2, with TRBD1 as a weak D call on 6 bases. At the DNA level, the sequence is TGTGCCTGGAGTACGGGGGGGCGCTCTGGCTACACCTTC. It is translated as CAWSTGGRSGYTF.